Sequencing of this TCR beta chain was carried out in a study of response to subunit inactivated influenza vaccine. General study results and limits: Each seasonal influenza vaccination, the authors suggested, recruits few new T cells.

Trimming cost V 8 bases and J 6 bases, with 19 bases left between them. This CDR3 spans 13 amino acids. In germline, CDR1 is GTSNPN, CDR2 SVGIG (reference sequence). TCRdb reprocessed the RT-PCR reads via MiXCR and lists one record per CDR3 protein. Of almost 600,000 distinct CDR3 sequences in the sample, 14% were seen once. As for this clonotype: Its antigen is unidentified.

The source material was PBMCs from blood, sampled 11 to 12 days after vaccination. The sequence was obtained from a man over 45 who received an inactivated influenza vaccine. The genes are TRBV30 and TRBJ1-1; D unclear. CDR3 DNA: TGTGCCCGGGCGGGAGCTACAAGGTCTGAAGCTTTCTTT. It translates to CARAGATRSEAFF.